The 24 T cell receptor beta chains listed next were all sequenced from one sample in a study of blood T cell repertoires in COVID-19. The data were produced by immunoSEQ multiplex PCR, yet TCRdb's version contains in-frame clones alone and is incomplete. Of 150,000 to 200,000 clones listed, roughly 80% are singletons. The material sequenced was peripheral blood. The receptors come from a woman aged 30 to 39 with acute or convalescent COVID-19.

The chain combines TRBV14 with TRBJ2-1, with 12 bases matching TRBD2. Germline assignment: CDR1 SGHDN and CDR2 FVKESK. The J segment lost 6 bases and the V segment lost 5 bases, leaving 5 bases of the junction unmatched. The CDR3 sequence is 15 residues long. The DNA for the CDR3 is TGTGCCAGCAGCTATTCTAGCGGGAGGGCCAATGAGCAGTTCTTC. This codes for CASSYSSGRANEQFF.

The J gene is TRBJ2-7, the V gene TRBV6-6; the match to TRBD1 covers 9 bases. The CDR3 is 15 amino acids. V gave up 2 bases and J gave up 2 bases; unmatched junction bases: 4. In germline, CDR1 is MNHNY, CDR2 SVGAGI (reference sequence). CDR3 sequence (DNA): TGTGCCAGCAGTTACCGGGGACAGGGCCCCTACGAGCAGTACTTC. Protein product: CASSYRGQGPYEQYF.

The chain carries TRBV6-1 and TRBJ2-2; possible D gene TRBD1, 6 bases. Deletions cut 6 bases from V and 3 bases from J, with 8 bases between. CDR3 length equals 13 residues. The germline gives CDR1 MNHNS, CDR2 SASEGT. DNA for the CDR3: TGTGCCAGCAGAGGACAGTACACCGGGGAGCTGTTTTTT. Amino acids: CASRGQYTGELFF.

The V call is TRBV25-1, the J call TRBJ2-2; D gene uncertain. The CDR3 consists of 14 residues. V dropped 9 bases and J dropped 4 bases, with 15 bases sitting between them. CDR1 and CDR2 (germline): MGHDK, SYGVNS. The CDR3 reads CASSPHQTTGELFF. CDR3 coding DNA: TGTGCCAGTAGCCCACACCAAACCACCGGGGAGCTGTTTTTT.

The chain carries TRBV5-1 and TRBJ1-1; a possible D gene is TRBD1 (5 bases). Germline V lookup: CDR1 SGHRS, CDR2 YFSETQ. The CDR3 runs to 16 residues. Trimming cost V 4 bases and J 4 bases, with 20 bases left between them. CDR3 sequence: CASSPAKSRDTTEAFF. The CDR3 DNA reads TGCGCCAGCAGCCCAGCGAAAAGCAGGGATACCACTGAAGCTTTCTTT.

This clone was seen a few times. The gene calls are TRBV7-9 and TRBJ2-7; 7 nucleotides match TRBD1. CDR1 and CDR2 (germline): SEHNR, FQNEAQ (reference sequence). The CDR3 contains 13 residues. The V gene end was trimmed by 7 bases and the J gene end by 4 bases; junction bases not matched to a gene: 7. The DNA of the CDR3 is TGTGCCAGCACCCAGGGGGACCCGTACGAGCAGTACTTC. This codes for CASTQGDPYEQYF.

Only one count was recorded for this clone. CDR3 DNA sequence: TGTGCCAGCAGCCGGGACAGGATTAGCGAGCAGTACTTC. This encodes CASSRDRISEQYF. The chain couples TRBV7-8 to TRBJ2-7, with 8 bases identical to TRBD1. The V and J ends lost 5 bases and 6 bases, in that order; junction bases with no gene match: 6. CDR3 size: 13 residues. The germline V gene has CDR1 SGHVS and CDR2 FQNEAQ.

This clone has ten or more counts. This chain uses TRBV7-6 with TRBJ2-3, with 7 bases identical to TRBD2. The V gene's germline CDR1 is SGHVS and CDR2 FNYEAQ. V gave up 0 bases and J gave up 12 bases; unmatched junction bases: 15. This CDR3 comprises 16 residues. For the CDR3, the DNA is TGTGCCAGCAGCTTAGCCCATGGCGGGAGAGTGGGCCCACAGTATTTT. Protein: CASSLAHGGRVGPQYF.

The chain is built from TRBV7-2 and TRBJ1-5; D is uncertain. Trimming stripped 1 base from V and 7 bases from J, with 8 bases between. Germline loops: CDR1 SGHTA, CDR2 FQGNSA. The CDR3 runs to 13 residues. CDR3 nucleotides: TGTGCCAGCAGCTTAGGGTCGGGACAGCCCCAGCATTTT. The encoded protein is CASSLGSGQPQHF. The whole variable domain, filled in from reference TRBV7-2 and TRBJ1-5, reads GAGVSQSPSNKVTEKGKDVELRCDPISGHTALYWYRQSLGQGLEFLIYFQGNSAPDKSGLPSDRFSAERTGGSVSTLTIQRTQQEDSAVYLCASSLGSGQPQHFGDGTRLSIL.

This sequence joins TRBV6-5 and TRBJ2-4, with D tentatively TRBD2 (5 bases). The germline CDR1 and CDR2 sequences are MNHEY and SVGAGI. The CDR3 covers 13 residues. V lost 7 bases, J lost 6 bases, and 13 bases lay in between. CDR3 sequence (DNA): TGTGCCAGCACCCTTCCGGGGAGAAACATTCAGTACTTC. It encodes CASTLPGRNIQYF.

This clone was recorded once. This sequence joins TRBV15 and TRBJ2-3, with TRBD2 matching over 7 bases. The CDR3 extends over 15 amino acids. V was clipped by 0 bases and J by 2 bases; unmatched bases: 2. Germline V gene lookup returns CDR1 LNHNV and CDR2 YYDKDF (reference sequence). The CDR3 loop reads CATSREGGVTDTQYF. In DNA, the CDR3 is TGTGCCACCAGCAGAGAGGGAGGGGTCACAGATACGCAGTATTTT.

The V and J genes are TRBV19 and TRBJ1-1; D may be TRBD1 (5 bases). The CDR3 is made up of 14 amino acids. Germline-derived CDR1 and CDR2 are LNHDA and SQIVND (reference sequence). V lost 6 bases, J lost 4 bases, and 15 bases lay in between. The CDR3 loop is CASSLGGLSTEAFF. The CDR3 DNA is TGTGCCAGTAGCTTGGGGGGTCTGAGCACTGAAGCTTTCTTT.

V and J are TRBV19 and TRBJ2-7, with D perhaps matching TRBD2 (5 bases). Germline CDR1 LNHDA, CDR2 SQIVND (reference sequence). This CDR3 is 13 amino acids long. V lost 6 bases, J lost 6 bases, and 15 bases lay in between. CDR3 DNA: TGTGCCAGTAGCCTCTCTCCCCGGGGCGAGCAGTACTTC. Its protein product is CASSLSPRGEQYF.

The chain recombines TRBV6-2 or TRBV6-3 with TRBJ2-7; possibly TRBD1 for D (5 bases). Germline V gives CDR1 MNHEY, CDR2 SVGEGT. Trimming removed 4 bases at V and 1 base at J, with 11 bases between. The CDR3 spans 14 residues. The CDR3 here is CASSSVAGSYEQYF. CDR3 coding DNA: TGTGCCAGCAGTTCTGTAGCAGGGTCCTACGAGCAGTACTTC.

The DNA for the CDR3 is TGCAGCGTTGAAGATGGGCTAGCGGGGGCCGTCGAGTACTTC. It codes for CSVEDGLAGAVEYF. The rearrangement links TRBV29-1 to TRBJ2-5; 10 nucleotides agree with TRBD2. Trimming took 0 bases from V and 12 from J; bases not matched to a gene: 10. The CDR3 is 14 amino acids. Germline CDR1 SQVTM, CDR2 ANQGSEA.

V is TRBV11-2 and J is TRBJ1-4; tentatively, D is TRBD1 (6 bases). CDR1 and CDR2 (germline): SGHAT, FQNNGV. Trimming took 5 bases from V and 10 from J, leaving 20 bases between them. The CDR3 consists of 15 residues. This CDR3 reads CASSPTGVRVGKLFF. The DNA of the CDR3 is TGTGCCAGCAGCCCGACAGGAGTCAGAGTTGGAAAACTGTTTTTT. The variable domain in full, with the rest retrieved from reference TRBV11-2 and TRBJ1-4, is EAGVAQSPRYKIIEKRQSVAFWCNPISGHATLYWYQQILGQGPKLLIQFQNNGVVDDSQLPKDRFSAERLKGVDSTLKIQPAKLEDSAVYLCASSPTGVRVGKLFFGSGTQLSVL.

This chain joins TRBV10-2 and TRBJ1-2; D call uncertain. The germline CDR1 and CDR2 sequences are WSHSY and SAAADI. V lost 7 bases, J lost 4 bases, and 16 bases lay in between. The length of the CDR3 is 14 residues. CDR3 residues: CASIPRIRAYGYTF. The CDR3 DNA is TGCGCCAGCATCCCGCGGATACGAGCCTATGGCTACACCTTC.

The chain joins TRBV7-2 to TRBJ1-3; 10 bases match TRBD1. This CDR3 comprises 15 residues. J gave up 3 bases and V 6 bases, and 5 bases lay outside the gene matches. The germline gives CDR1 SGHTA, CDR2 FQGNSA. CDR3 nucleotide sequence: TGTGCCAGCAGTCGTTGGACAGGGGGTGGAAACACCATATATTTT. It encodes CASSRWTGGGNTIYF.

The CDR3 nucleotides are TGTGCCACCAGTGATCCCAGACTAGCGGGAGTAGGAAATGAGCAGTTCTTC. Its translation is CATSDPRLAGVGNEQFF. The chain carries TRBV24-1 and TRBJ2-1; TRBD2 aligns across 12 bases. The CDR3 consists of 17 residues. Germline CDR1 KGHDR, CDR2 SFDVKD. Trimming took 3 bases from V and 7 from J; bases not matched to a gene: 9.

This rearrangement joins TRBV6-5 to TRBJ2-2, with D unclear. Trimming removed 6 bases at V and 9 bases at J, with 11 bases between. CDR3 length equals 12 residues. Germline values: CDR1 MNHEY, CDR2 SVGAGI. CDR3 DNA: TGTGCCAGCAGCCTAACGAGTTGGGAGCTGTTTTTT. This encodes CASSLTSWELFF.

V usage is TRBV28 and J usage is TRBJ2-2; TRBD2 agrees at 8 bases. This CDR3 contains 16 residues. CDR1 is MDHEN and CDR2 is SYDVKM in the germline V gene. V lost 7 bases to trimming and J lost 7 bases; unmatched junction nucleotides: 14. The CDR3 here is CASTPGARGGNGELFF. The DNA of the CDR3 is TGTGCCAGCACCCCAGGGGCCCGGGGGGGGAACGGGGAGCTGTTTTTT. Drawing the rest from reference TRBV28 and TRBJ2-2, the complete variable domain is DVKVTQSSRYLVKRTGEKVFLECVQDMDHENMFWYRQDPGLGLRLIYFSYDVKMKEKGDIPEGYSVSREKKERFSLILESASTNQTSMYLCASTPGARGGNGELFFGEGSRLTVL.

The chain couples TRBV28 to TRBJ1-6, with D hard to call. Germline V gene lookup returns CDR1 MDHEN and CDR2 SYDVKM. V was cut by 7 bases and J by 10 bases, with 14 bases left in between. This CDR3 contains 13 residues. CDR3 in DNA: TGTGCCAGCACCCGAAGCAGGAGGTCACCCCTCCACTTT. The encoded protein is CASTRSRRSPLHF.

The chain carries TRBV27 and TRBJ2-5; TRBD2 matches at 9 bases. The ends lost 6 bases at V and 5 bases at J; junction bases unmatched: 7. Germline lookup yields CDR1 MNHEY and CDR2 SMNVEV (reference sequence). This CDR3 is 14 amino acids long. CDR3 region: CASSASGRMETQYF. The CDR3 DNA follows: TGTGCCAGCAGCGCCAGCGGGAGGATGGAGACCCAGTACTTC.

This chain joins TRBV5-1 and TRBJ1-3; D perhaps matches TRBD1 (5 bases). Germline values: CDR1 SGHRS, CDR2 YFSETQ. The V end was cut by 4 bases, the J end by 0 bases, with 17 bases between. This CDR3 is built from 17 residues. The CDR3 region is CASSPSLGQASGNTIYF. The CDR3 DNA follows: TGCGCCAGCAGCCCCTCCCTGGGGCAGGCCTCTGGAAACACCATATATTTT.